The T cell receptor beta chain described here comes from a study of T cells expressing NK-cell markers. Study information: The study drew TCR beta repertoires from sorted CD3+CD56+NKG2C+, CD3+CD56+NKG2C- and CD3+CD56-NKG2C+ T cells. Most of the eight sequenced donors were HCMV-seropositive; one was seronegative. Points from the study as a whole: Among several donors, these clonotypes also ranked first in the CD3+CD56-NKG2C+ fraction.

The TCR beta cDNA came from 5'RACE template switching with UMIs. Following a re-call of the 5' RACE reads, TCRdb has one entry per CDR3 protein and lacks DNA. In all, the sample yields about 140,000 distinct CDR3 sequences. CDR3 length equals 17 residues. Germline CDR1 SGHRS, CDR2 YFSETQ. As concerns this clonotype: Antigen specificity is unknown.

V gene TRBV5-1 combines with J gene TRBJ2-5. Sequenced: blood T cells: a sorted CD56 or NKG2C T cell subset, CD4+ or CD8+ T cells, or bulk PBMC T cells (not recorded which). This receptor was taken from a man aged 18 to 29 in good health. The CDR3: CASSFFSEVELPETQYF.